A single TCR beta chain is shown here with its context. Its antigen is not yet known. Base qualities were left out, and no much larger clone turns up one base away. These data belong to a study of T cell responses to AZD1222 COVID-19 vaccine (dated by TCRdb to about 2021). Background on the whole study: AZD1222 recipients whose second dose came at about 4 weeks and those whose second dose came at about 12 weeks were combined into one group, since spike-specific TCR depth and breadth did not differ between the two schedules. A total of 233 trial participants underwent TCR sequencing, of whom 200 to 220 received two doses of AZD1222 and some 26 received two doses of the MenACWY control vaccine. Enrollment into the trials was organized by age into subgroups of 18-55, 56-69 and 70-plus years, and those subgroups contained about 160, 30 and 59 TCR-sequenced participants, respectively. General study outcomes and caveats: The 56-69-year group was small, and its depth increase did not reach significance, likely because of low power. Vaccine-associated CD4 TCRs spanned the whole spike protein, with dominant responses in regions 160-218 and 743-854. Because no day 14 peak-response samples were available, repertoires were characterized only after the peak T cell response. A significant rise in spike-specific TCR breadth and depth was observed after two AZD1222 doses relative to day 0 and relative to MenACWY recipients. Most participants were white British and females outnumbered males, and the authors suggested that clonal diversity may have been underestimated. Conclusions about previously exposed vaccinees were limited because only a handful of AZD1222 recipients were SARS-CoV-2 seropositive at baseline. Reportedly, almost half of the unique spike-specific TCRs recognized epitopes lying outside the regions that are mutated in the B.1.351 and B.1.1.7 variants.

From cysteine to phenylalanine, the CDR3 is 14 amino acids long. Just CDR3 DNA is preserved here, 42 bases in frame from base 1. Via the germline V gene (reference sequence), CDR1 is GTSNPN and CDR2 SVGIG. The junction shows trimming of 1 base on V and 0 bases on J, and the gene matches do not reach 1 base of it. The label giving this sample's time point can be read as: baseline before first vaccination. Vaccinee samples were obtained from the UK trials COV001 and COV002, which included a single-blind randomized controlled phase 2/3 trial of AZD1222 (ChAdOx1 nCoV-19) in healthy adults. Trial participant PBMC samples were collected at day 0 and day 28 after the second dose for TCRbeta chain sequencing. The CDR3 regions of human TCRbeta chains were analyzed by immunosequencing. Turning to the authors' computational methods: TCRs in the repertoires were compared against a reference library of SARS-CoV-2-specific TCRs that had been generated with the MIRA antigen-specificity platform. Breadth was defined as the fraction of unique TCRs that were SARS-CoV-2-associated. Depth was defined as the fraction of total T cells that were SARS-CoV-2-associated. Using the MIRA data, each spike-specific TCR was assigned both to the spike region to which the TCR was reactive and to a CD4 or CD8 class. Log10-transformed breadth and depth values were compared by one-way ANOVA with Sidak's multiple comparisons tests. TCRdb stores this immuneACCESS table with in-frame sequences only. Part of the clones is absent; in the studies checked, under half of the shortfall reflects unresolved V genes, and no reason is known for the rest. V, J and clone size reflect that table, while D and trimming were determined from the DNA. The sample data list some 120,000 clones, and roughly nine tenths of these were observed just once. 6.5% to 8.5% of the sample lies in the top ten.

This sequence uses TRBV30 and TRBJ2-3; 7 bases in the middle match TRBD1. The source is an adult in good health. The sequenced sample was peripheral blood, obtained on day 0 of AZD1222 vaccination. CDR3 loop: CAWSAGQSTDTQYF. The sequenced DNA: TGTGCCTGGAGTGCGGGACAGAGCACAGATACGCAGTATTTT.